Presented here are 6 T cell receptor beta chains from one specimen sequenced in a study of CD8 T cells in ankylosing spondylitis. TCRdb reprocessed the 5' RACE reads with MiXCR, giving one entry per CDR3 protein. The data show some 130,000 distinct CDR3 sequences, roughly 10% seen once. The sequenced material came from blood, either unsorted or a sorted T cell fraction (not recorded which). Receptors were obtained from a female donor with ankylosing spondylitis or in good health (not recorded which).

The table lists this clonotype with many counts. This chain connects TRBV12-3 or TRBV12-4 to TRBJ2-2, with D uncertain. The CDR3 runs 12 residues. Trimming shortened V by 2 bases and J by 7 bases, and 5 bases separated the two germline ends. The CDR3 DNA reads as TGTGCCAGCAGTTTACTGGTCGGGGAGCTGTTTTTT. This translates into CASSLLVGELFF.

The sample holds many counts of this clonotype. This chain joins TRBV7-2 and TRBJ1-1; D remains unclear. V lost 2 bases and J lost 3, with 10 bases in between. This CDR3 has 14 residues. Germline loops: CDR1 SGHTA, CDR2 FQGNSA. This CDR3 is CASSLSRIHTEAFF. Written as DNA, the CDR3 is TGTGCCAGCAGCTTATCACGTATACACACTGAAGCTTTCTTT.

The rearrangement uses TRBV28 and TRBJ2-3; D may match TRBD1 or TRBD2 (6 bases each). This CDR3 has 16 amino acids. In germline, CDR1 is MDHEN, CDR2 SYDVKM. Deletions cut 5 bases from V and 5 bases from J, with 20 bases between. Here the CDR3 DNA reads TGTGCCAGCAGTGCTTGGGGGGCCCCCTCCGGAGATACGCAGTATTTT. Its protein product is CASSAWGAPSGDTQYF.

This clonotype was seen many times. CDR3 region: CASSFLTSGGRDEQFF. CDR3 DNA sequence: TGCGCCAGCAGCTTCCTGACTAGCGGGGGAAGAGATGAGCAGTTCTTC. The V and J genes are TRBV5-1 and TRBJ2-1, with 12 bases identical to TRBD2. Per germline, CDR1 SGHRS and CDR2 YFSETQ. The CDR3 runs to 16 residues. The trim removed 2 bases at V and 8 bases at J, leaving 8 bases unmatched.

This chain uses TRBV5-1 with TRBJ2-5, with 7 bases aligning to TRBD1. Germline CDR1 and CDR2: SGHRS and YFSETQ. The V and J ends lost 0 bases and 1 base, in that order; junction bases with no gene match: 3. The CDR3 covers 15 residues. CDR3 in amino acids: CASSLANRGQETQYF. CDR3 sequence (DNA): TGCGCCAGCAGCTTGGCCAACAGGGGCCAAGAGACCCAGTACTTC.

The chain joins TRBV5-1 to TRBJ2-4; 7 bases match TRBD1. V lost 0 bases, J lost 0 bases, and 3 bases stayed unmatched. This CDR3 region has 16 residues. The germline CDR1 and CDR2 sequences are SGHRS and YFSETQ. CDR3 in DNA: TGCGCCAGCAGCTTGGGGGACAGAATAGCCAAAAACATTCAGTACTTC. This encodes CASSLGDRIAKNIQYF.